Below are 8 T cell receptor beta chains sequenced from a single sample in a study of early T cells in non-severe SARS-CoV-2 infection. TCRdb ran MiXCR on the 5' RACE reads and lists one entry per CDR3 protein. Among about 11,000 distinct CDR3 sequences listed, over 4% were seen once. The sample consisted of whole blood. These receptor sequences come from an adult who was a healthcare worker with PCR-confirmed SARS-CoV-2 infection or an uninfected control (not recorded which).

This clonotype has at least ten counts. The V call is TRBV6-5, the J call TRBJ2-1, with D unresolved. CDR1 and CDR2 from the germline V gene are MNHEY and SVGAGI. This CDR3 region has 12 residues. With 0 bases removed from V and 10 bases from J, the gap between germline ends came to 7 bases. In DNA, the CDR3 is TGTGCCAGCAGTTACTCGGACCGGGAGCAGTTCTTC. This encodes CASSYSDREQFF.

This clonotype was seen many times. The chain combines TRBV2 with TRBJ1-6; 7 nucleotides align to TRBD1. V gave up 6 bases and J gave up 9 bases; unmatched junction bases: 14. CDR3 length: 16 residues. The V gene's germline CDR1 is SNHLY and CDR2 FYNNEI. The CDR3 DNA reads TGTGCCAGCAGAGACAGGGCAGGACGGAACACTTCACCCCTCCACTTT. Amino acid sequence: CASRDRAGRNTSPLHF.

The chain recombines TRBV6-6 with TRBJ2-7; TRBD1 agrees at 9 bases. The CDR3 is 14 residues long. V was clipped by 4 bases and J by 4 bases; unmatched bases: 5. CDR1 and CDR2 from the germline V gene are MNHNY and SVGAGI (reference sequence). The CDR3 protein is CASSFRQGGYEQYF. The CDR3 DNA reads TGTGCCAGCAGTTTCCGACAGGGGGGATACGAGCAGTACTTC.

The chain carries TRBV12-5 and TRBJ2-3, with 8 bases that match TRBD1. V gave up 5 bases and J gave up 6 bases; unmatched junction bases: 7. CDR1 and CDR2 (germline): LGHNT, FRNRAP. The CDR3 loop spans 14 amino acids. The CDR3 coding sequence is TGTGCTAGTGGTAACCAGGGGGCAGGTGATACGCAGTATTTT. This sequence encodes CASGNQGAGDTQYF. The entire variable domain, with the rest obtained from reference TRBV12-5 and TRBJ2-3, is as follows: DARVTQTPRHKVTEMGQEVTMRCQPILGHNTVFWYRQTMMQGLELLAYFRNRAPLDDSGMPKDRFSAEMPDATLATLKIQPSEPRDSAVYFCASGNQGAGDTQYFGPGTRLTVL.

By sample share, this clonotype is medium-sized. The CDR3 sequence is CASSFIRATEAFF. Written as DNA, the CDR3 is TGTGCCAGCAGTTTTATTAGGGCCACTGAAGCTTTCTTT. This chain links TRBV12-3 or TRBV12-4 with TRBJ1-1; the D is unclear. Trimming took 3 bases from V and 4 from J, leaving 9 bases between them. There are 13 residues in the CDR3.

The chain is built from TRBV5-1 and TRBJ1-1, with 7 nucleotides matching TRBD1. Per the germline V gene, CDR1 is SGHRS and CDR2 is YFSETQ. Trimming cost V 4 bases and J 7 bases; bases outside gene matches: 10. This CDR3 is 14 amino acids long. The CDR3 protein is CASSVQGPKLEAFF. CDR3 bases: TGCGCCAGCAGCGTACAGGGGCCTAAACTTGAAGCTTTCTTT.

In this sample, this clonotype turned up many times. The rearrangement uses TRBV7-2 and TRBJ1-3; D remains ambiguous. There are 16 residues in the CDR3. Deletions cut 2 bases from V and 2 bases from J, with 13 bases between. CDR1 and CDR2 from the germline V gene are SGHTA and FQGNSA. The CDR3 coding sequence is TGTGCCAGCAGCTTATCGCCCGGGAGCGCTGGAAACACCATATATTTT. Its protein product is CASSLSPGSAGNTIYF.

This clonotype came up many times. V and J are TRBV6-6 and TRBJ2-2; D gene ambiguous. The CDR3 length is 16 residues. Per the germline V gene, CDR1 is MNHNY and CDR2 is SVGAGI (reference sequence). The V end was cut by 8 bases, the J end by 0 bases, with 16 bases between. CDR3 amino acids: CASSTPPGSNTGELFF. The CDR3 region has the DNA TGTGCCAGCTCTACTCCTCCGGGCTCGAACACCGGGGAGCTGTTTTTT.